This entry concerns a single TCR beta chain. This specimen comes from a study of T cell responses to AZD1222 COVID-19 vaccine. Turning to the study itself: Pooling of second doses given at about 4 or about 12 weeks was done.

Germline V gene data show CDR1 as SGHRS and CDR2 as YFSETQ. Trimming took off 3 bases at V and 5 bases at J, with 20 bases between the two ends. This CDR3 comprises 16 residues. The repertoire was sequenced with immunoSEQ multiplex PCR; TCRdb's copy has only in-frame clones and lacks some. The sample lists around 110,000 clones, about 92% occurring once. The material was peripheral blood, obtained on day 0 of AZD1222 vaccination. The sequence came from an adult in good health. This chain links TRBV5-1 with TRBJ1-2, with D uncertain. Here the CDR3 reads CASSYGYTTESYGYTF. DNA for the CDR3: TGCGCCAGCAGCTATGGATATACCACAGAATCTTATGGCTACACCTTC.